Below are 18 T cell receptor beta chains sequenced from a single sample in a study of blood T cells in healthy people across ages. A second PCR of 7 to 11 cycles used a sample-barcoded 5' primer and a J-beta primer mix. TCRdb reanalysed the 5' RACE reads using MiXCR and keeps one entry per CDR3 protein. The sample has 1.8 million or so distinct CDR3 sequences; about 39% are singletons. The source material was blood. These TCRs come from a human donor in good health.

V and J are TRBV28 and TRBJ2-4; D may be TRBD2 (6 bases). Germline loops: CDR1 MDHEN, CDR2 SYDVKM. V lost 6 bases and J lost 0, with 15 bases in between. This CDR3 is built from 16 residues. CDR3 in DNA: TGTGCCAGCAGGGGAGGAGGGGCCCTAGCCAAAAACATTCAGTACTTC. This codes for CASRGGGALAKNIQYF.

This clonotype was observed a handful of times. This rearrangement joins TRBV20-1 to TRBJ1-6; 8 bases match TRBD1. This CDR3 is 16 amino acids long. Germline trimming cut 1 base from V and 11 bases from J; bases unmatched to any gene: 13. Germline V gives CDR1 DFQATT, CDR2 SNEGSKA (reference sequence). The CDR3 spells CSARGTGIKSTPPLHF. The CDR3 DNA follows: TGCAGTGCTAGAGGGACAGGGATCAAATCGACCCCACCCCTCCACTTT.

This clonotype came up a few times. The chain carries TRBV4-1 and TRBJ2-7; D is undetermined. The CDR3 has 16 amino acids. The V end lost 1 base, the J end lost 1 base, and 14 bases lay between the germline ends. CDR1 is MGHRA, CDR2 YSYEKL, per germline. Here the CDR3 DNA reads TGCGCCAGCAGCCAAGCTGAAAATATGGTATCCTACGAGCAGTACTTC. This codes for CASSQAENMVSYEQYF.

The chain is built from TRBV29-1 and TRBJ1-1; D not certain. The V end was cut by 8 bases, the J end by 1 base, with 14 bases between. Germline CDR1 and CDR2: SQVTM and ANQGSEA. CDR3 length equals 13 residues. The CDR3 sequence is CSSKMVQNTEAFF. In nucleotides, the CDR3 is TGCAGCTCTAAAATGGTCCAGAACACTGAAGCTTTCTTT.

This clonotype was seen a handful of times. V and J are TRBV12-3 or TRBV12-4 and TRBJ1-5, with TRBD1 identical over 7 bases. J was trimmed by 2 bases and V by 5 bases; bases with no gene match: 9. There are 16 residues in the CDR3. The CDR3 reads CASSLRTGAGNQPQHF. As DNA, the CDR3 is TGTGCCAGCAGTCTTCGGACAGGTGCGGGCAATCAGCCCCAGCATTTT.

This rearrangement joins TRBV24-1 to TRBJ1-5, with D tentatively TRBD1 (6 bases). Germline V gene lookup returns CDR1 KGHDR and CDR2 SFDVKD. This CDR3 has 14 residues. V shed 7 bases and J shed 10 bases, with 19 bases lying between them. CDR3 region: CATSSDSLVEPQHF. The DNA for the CDR3 is TGTGCCACCAGCTCGGACAGCCTGGTAGAACCCCAGCATTTT.

This clonotype was picked up one time. At one of its ends the junction is not consistent with the germline gene, which may arise from a read error. V usage is TRBV7-2 and J usage is TRBJ1-6; tentatively, D is TRBD1 (6 bases). CDR3 length equals 14 residues. Germline-derived CDR1 and CDR2 are SGHTA and FQGNSA. This chain's CDR3 is CANSQQGRGSPLHF. The CDR3 DNA reads TGTGCCAACAGCCAACAGGGTAGGGGATCACCCCTCCACTTT.

This clonotype came up a few times. The chain links TRBV4-2 to TRBJ2-1; 7 bases agree with TRBD2. CDR1 and CDR2 (germline): LGHNA, YNFKEQ. CDR3 length: 15 amino acids. Trimming at V came to 1 base and at J to 8 bases, leaving 8 bases not matched to a gene. CDR3 coding DNA: TGTGCCAGCAGCCAAGGGACTAGTTTCGGCGATGAGCAGTTCTTC. Its translation: CASSQGTSFGDEQFF.

V usage is TRBV7-9 and J usage is TRBJ1-1; D might be TRBD1 (6 bases). From germline, CDR1 is SEHNR and CDR2 FQNEAQ (reference sequence). The CDR3 length is 16 residues. V was clipped by 5 bases and J by 0 bases, with 16 bases between them. CDR3 nucleotide sequence: TGTGCCAGCAGCCCAGGAGGGGACACCCTGAACACTGAAGCTTTCTTT. Residues: CASSPGGDTLNTEAFF.

The V gene is TRBV4-1, the J gene TRBJ2-5; D unclear. Germline lookup yields CDR1 MGHRA and CDR2 YSYEKL. The CDR3 covers 14 residues. Trimming cost V 1 base and J 0 bases, with 6 bases left between them. CDR3 residues: CASSQVDYQETQYF. In nucleotides, the CDR3 is TGCGCCAGCAGCCAAGTCGACTACCAAGAGACCCAGTACTTC.

This clonotype has a handful of counts. The rearrangement links TRBV7-2 to TRBJ1-4, with D hard to call. CDR3 length: 14 residues. The germline V gene encodes CDR1 SGHTA and CDR2 FQGNSA. Trimming took 5 bases from V and 7 from J, leaving 14 bases between them. CDR3 loop: CASSPQRAREKLFF. CDR3 in DNA: TGTGCCAGCAGCCCCCAAAGGGCGCGTGAAAAACTGTTTTTT.

The sample holds a few counts of this clonotype. The genes are TRBV6-1 and TRBJ1-2; no clear D. From germline, CDR1 is MNHNS and CDR2 SASEGT. CDR3 size: 12 residues. V shed 1 base and J shed 8 bases, with 8 bases lying between them. CDR3 nucleotide sequence: TGTGCCAGCAGTGAAGGGTACCGGGGCTACACCTTC. As protein: CASSEGYRGYTF.

The genes are TRBV6-1 and TRBJ2-7; 8 nucleotides match TRBD1. Germline CDR1 MNHNS, CDR2 SASEGT. V was pared by 5 bases and J by 0 bases, with 9 bases of the junction left unmatched. The CDR3 extends over 16 amino acids. The CDR3 region is CASSRTGTGPSYEQYF. CDR3 DNA: TGTGCCAGCAGTCGGACCGGGACAGGACCCTCCTACGAGCAGTACTTC.

This clonotype was observed a handful of times. The gene calls are TRBV7-3 and TRBJ2-7; perhaps TRBD1 as D (6 bases). The CDR3 extends over 14 amino acids. CDR1 is SGHTA, CDR2 FQGTGA, per germline. V was cut by 3 bases and J by 2 bases, with 11 bases left in between. The CDR3 nucleotides are TGTGCCAGCAGCTTCTGGCAGGGGACCTACGAGCAGTACTTC. Translated: CASSFWQGTYEQYF.

Concerning this clonotype itself: One end of the junction is discordant with germline, which a read error may explain. J is TRBJ1-2 and V is TRBV7-6; the D is unclear. CDR1 and CDR2 from the germline V gene are SGHVS and FNYEAQ. The CDR3 contains 15 residues. CDR3 sequence reads: CASSLWGSEEYGYTF. The DNA of the CDR3 is TGCGCCAGCAGCTTATGGGGATCTGAAGAGTATGGCTACACCTTC.

For this clonotype: Germline and junction disagree at one end, which may indicate a read error. The chain uses TRBV27 and TRBJ2-1; D is perhaps TRBD1 (5 bases). CDR1 and CDR2 (germline): MNHEY, SMNVEV (reference sequence). The CDR3 is made up of 13 amino acids. Written as DNA, the CDR3 is TGTGCCAGCAGTCTCGACAGCAACAATGAGCGGTTCTTC. It encodes CASSLDSNNERFF.

This clonotype was detected a few times. The chain combines TRBV29-1 with TRBJ1-2; D unclear. CDR1 is SQVTM and CDR2 is ANQGSEA in the germline V gene. This CDR3 has 11 residues. V lost 3 bases, J lost 4 bases, and 6 bases lay in between. In DNA, the CDR3 is TGCAGCGTTGATTACGGCTATGGCTACACCTTC. It translates to CSVDYGYGYTF.

The chain couples TRBV11-2 to TRBJ2-5; TRBD1 agrees at 9 bases. The DNA end favors TRBJ2-7, so the J call may be wrong. Germline V gene sequence: CDR1 SGHAT, CDR2 FQNNGV. The CDR3 loop spans 17 amino acids. The CDR3, as DNA: TGTGCCAGCAGCCCCCGCCGCGGGACAGGGAACGTCCACGAGCAGTACTTC. This codes for CASSPRRGTGNVHEQYF.